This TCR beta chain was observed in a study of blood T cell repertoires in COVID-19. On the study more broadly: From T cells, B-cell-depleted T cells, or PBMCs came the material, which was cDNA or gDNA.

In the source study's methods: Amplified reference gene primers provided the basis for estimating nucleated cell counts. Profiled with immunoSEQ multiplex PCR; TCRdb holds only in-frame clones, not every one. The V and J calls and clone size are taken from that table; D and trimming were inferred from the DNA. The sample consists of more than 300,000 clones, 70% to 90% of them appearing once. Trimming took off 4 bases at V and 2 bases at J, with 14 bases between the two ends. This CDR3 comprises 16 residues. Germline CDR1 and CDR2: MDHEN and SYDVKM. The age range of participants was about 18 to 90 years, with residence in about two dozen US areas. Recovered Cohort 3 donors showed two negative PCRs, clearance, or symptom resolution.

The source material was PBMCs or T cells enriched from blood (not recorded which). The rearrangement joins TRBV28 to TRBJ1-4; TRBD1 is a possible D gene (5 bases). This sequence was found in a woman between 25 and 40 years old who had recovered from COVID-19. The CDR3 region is CASSSGTWGTNEKLFF. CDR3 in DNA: TGTGCCAGCAGTTCAGGGACTTGGGGGACTAATGAAAAACTGTTTTTT.